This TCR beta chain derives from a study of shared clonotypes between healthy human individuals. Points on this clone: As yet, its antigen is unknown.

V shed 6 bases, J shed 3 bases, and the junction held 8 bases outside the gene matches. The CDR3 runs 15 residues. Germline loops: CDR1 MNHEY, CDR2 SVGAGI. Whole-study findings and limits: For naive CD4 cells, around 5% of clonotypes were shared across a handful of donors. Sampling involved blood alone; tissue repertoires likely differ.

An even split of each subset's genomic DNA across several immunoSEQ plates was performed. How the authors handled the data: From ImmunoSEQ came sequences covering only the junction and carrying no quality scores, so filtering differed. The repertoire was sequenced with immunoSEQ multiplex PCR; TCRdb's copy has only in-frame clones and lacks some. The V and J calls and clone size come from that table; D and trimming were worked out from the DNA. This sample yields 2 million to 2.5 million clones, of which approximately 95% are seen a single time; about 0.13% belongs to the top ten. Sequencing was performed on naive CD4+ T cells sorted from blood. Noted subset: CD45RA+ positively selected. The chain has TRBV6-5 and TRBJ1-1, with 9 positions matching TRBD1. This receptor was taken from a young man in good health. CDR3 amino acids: CASSTGGARDTEAFF. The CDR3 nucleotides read TGTGCCAGCAGCACAGGGGGCGCACGGGACACTGAAGCTTTCTTT.